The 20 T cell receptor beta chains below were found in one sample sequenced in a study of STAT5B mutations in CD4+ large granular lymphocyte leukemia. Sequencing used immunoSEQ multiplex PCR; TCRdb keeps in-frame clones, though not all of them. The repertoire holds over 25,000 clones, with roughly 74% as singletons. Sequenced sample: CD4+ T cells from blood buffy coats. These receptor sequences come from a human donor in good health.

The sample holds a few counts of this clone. This CDR3 reads CACSTPRDRGHEKLFF. The DNA of the CDR3 is TGTGCCTGTTCCACTCCCCGGGACAGGGGGCATGAAAAACTGTTTTTT. The rearrangement links TRBV30 to TRBJ1-4; 12 bases are a match to TRBD1. Germline V lookup: CDR1 GTSNPN, CDR2 SVGIG (reference sequence). The junction had 11 bases not matched to a gene; V was cut back by 6 bases and J by 6 bases. This CDR3 has 16 residues.

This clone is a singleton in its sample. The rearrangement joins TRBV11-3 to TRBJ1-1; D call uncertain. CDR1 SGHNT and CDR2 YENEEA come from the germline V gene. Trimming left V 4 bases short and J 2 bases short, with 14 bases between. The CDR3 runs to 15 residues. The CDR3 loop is CASSWGGLRNTEAFF. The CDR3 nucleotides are TGTGCCAGCAGCTGGGGAGGGTTACGAAACACTGAAGCTTTCTTT.

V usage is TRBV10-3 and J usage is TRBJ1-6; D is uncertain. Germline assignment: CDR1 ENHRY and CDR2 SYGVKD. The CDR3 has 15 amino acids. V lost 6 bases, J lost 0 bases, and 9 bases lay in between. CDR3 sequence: CAISGDSSYNSPLHF. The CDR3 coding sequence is TGTGCCATCAGCGGTGATAGCTCCTATAATTCACCCCTCCACTTT.

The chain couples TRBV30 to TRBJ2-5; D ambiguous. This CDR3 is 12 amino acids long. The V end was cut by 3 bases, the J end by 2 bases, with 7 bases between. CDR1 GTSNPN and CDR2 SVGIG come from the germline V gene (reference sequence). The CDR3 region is CAWSPGQETQYF. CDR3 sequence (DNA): TGTGCCTGGAGCCCGGGTCAAGAGACCCAGTACTTC.

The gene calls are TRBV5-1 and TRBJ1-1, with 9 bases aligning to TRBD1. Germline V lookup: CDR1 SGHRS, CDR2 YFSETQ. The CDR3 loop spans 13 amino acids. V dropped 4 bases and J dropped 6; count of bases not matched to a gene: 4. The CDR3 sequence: CASSRGQGPEAFF. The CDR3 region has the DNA TGCGCCAGCAGCCGGGGACAGGGCCCTGAAGCTTTCTTT.

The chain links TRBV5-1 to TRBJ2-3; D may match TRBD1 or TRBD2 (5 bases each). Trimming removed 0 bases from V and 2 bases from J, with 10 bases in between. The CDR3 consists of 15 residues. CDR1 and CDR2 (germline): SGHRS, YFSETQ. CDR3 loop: CASSLGAGTTDTQYF. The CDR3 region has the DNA TGCGCCAGCAGCTTGGGGGCAGGGACCACAGATACGCAGTATTTT.

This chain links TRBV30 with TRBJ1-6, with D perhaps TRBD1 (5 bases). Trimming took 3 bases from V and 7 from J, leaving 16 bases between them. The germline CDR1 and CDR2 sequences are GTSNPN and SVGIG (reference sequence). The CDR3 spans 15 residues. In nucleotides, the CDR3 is TGTGCCTGGAGCCCCCGGGGACGGGTGAATTCACCCCTCCACTTT. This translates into CAWSPRGRVNSPLHF.

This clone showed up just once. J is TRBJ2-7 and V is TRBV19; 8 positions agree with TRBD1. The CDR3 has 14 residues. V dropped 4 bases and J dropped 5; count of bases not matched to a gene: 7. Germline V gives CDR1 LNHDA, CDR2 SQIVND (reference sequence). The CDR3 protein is CASSNQGALDEQYF. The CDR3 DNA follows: TGTGCCAGTAGTAATCAGGGGGCTCTCGACGAGCAGTACTTC.

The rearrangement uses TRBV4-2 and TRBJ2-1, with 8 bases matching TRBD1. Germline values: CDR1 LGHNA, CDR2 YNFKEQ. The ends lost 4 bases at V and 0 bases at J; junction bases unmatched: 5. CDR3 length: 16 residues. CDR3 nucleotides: TGTGCCAGCAGCCCTGCAGGGACAGGCTCCTACAATGAGCAGTTCTTC. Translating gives CASSPAGTGSYNEQFF.

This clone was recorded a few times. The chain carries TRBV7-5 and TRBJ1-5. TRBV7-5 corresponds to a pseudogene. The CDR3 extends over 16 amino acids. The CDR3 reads CVRSQNHRDGNQPQHF. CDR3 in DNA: TGTGTCAGAAGCCAAAACCACCGGGACGGGAATCAGCCCCAGCATTTT.

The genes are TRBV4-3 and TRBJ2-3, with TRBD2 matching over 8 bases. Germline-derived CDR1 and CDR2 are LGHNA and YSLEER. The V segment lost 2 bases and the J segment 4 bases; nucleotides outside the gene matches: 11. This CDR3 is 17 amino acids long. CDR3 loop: CASSQKTSGARADTQYF. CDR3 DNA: TGCGCCAGCAGCCAAAAAACTAGCGGAGCCCGGGCAGATACGCAGTATTTT.

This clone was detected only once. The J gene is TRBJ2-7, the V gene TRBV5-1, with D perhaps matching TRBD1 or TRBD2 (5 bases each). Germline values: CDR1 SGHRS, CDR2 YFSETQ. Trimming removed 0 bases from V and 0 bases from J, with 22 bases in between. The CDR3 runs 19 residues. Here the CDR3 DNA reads TGCGCCAGCAGCTTGGCTTTTTCCCGCCGGGACCATAGCTCCTACGAGCAGTACTTC. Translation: CASSLAFSRRDHSSYEQYF.

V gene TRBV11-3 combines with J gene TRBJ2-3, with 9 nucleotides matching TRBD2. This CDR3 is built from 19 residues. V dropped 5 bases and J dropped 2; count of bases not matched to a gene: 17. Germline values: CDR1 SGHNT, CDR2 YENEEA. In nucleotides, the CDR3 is TGTGCCAGCAGCCCTCGGGACTTTTTTAGCGGGAGATCCACAGATACGCAGTATTTT. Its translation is CASSPRDFFSGRSTDTQYF.

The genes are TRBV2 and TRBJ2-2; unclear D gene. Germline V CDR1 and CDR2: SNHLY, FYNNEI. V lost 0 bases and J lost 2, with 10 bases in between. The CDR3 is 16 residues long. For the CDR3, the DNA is TGTGCCAGCAGTGAAGCCCCAATTGCTAACACCGGGGAGCTGTTTTTT. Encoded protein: CASSEAPIANTGELFF. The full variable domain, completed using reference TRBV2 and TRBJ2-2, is EPEVTQTPSHQVTQMGQEVILRCVPISNHLYFYWYRQILGQKVEFLVSFYNNEISEKSEIFDDQFSVERPDGSNFTLKIRSTKLEDSAMYFCASSEAPIANTGELFFGEGSRLTVL.

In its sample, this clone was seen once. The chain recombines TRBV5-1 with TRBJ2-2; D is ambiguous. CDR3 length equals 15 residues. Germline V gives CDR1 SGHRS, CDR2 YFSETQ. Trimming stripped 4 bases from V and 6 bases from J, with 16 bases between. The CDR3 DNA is TGCGCCAGCAGCCCCGGAGATCTAGGCGCCGGGGAGCTGTTTTTT. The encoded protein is CASSPGDLGAGELFF.

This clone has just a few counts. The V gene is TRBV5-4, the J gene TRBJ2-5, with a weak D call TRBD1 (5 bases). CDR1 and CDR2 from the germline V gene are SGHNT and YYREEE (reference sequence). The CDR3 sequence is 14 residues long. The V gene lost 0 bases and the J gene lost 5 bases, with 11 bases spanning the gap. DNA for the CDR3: TGTGCCAGCAGCTTGGTACACTCAGGGGAGACCCAGTACTTC. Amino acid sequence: CASSLVHSGETQYF.

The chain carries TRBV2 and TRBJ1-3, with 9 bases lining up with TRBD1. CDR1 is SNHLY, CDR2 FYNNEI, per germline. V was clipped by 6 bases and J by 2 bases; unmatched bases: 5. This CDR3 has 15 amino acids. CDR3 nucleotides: TGTGCCAGCAGCCCCGGGACAGGGACTGGAAACACCATATATTTT. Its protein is CASSPGTGTGNTIYF.

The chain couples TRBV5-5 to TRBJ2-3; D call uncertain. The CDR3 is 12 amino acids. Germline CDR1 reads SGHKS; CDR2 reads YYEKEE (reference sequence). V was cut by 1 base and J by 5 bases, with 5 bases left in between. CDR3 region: CASSLKRDTQYF. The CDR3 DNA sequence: TGTGCCAGCAGCTTGAAACGAGATACGCAGTATTTT.

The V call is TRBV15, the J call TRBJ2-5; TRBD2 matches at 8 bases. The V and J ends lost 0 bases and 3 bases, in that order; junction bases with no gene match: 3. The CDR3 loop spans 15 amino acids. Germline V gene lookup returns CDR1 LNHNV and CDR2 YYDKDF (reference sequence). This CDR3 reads CATSRDYGREETQYF. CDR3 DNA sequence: TGTGCCACCAGCAGAGATTACGGGAGGGAAGAGACCCAGTACTTC.

The CDR3 loop is CASSLSGLGETQYF. The CDR3 nucleotides read TGTGCCAGCAGTTTATCAGGGCTCGGGGAGACCCAGTACTTC. The chain carries TRBV28 and TRBJ2-5; D may be TRBD1 (5 bases). The CDR3 length is 14 residues. The V gene's germline CDR1 is MDHEN and CDR2 SYDVKM. The V end was cut by 1 base, the J end by 5 bases, with 11 bases between.